What follows describes a single T cell receptor beta chain. This clonotype was seen a few times. Its antigen has not been determined. No base quality values were provided; no much bigger clone lies one nucleotide off. To prepare the library, PCR was applied. Instrument on record: Illumina HiSeq 2500. TCR library preparation used molecular barcoding, with unique molecular identifiers applied to normalize quantification of the TCRbeta repertoire. TCRdb trimmed the raw reads at Q25, called clones with MiXCR and kept productive beta chains. Rows with a matching CDR3 protein are joined into one entry that keeps the most common DNA and genes. The sample data list around 450,000 distinct CDR3 sequences, and about a sixth of these were observed just once. Of the sample, approximately 28% falls within the top ten clones. The data originate from a study of T-cell reconstitution after alpha-beta-depleted transplantation in children (TCRdb year 2016). For the wider study: The study quantitatively tracked T-cell immune reconstitution after TCRalphabeta/CD19-depleted allogeneic hematopoietic cell transplantation in children using TCR repertoire profiling.

In light of the paper, this sample's treatment or condition label describes: allogeneic hematopoietic cell transplantation with graft depleted of TCRalphabeta T cells and CD19 B cells. Transplant recipients were children who received TCRalphabeta/CD19-depleted allogeneic hematopoietic cell grafts. What the authors observed across the whole study: Hyperexpanded clone frequencies declined over subsequent months; after one year, T-cell counts and TCRbeta diversity were mostly attributed to newly produced T cells. The apparently early recovery of alphabetaT-cell counts about two months after transplant reportedly depended on only several hundred rapidly expanded clones that came from non-depleted graft cells. The high TCRbeta diversity at day 60 in some patients was ascribed to recipient T cells and intrathymic progenitors that had survived conditioning.

Sequenced material: PBMCs, mostly from graft donor cells, taken 360 days after TCRalphabeta/CD19-depleted stem cell transplant. The source is a boy in the first two years of life who had a stem cell transplant for Wiskott-Aldrich syndrome, so the T cells may come from the graft donor.

The DNA reads as follows: TGTGCCACCAGTGTGGGTAGGAACACCGGGGAGCTGTTTTTT. Its translation is CATSVGRNTGELFF. The receptor chain draws on TRBV24-1 and TRBJ2-2; the D gene remains uncertain. According to the germline V gene, CDR1 reads KGHDR and CDR2 reads SFDVKD. The junction carries 7 bases between V and J, which are trimmed by 5 bases and 1 base respectively. There are 14 amino acids in the CDR3, from cysteine to phenylalanine inclusive. Only CDR3 DNA is held: 42 bases, read in frame from base 1.